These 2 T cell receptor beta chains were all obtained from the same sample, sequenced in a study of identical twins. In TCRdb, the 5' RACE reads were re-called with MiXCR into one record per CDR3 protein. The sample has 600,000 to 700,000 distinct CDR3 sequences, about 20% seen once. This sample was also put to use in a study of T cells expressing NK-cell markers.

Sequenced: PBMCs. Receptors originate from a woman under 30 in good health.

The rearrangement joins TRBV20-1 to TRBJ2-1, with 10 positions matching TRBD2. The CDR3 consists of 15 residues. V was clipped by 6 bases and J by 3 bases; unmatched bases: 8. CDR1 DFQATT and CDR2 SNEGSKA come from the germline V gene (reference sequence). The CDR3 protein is CSASPLAGGYNEQFF. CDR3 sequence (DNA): TGCAGTGCCAGCCCCTTAGCGGGAGGCTACAATGAGCAGTTCTTC.

This CDR3 reads CATSRGGGRSTDTQYF. CDR3 bases: TGTGCCACCAGCAGAGGCGGGGGCCGTAGCACAGATACGCAGTATTTT. The chain couples TRBV15 to TRBJ2-3, with D possibly TRBD2 on 7 matching bases. From germline, CDR1 is LNHNV and CDR2 YYDKDF (reference sequence). CDR3 length equals 16 residues. Trimming took off 1 base at V and 0 bases at J, with 11 bases between the two ends.